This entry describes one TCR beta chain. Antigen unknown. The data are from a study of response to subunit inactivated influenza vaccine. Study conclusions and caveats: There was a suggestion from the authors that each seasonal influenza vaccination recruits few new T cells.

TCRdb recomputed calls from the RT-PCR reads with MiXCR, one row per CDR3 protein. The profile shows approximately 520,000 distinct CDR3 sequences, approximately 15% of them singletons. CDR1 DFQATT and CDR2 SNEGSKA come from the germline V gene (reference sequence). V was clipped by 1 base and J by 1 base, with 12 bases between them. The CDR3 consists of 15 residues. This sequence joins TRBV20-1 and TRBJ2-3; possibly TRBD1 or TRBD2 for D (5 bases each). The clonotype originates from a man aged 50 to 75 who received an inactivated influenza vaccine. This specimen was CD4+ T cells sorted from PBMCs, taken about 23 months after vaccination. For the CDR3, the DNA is TGCAGTGCTAGAGGGCCGGGACGGCGCACAGATACGCAGTATTTT. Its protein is CSARGPGRRTDTQYF.